This TCR delta chain derives from a study of gamma-delta T cells after stem cell transplantation. J lost 5 bases, V lost 0 bases, and 14 bases had no gene match. The CDR3 consists of 18 residues. Germline-derived CDR1 and CDR2 are TSWWSYY and QGS. TCRdb reprocessed the RT-PCR reads using CATT. Among about 13,000 delta-chain clones listed, about 30% were seen once. The receptor was isolated from a human donor. It is not recorded whose cells these are; they may come from a transplant donor. Sequences were obtained from gamma-delta T cells. V and J are TRDV1 and TRDJ1; TRDD3 matches at 8 bases. CDR3 residues: CALGELREGDKEEDKLIF. The CDR3 nucleotides are TGTGCTCTTGGGGAACTGCGGGAGGGGGATAAGGAGGAGGATAAACTCATCTTT.